These 25 T cell receptor beta chains came from one sample sequenced in a study of beta chain features in type 1 diabetes. Whole-study results and caveats: Significant though moderate, a shortening of TCRB CDR3s appeared in all four CD4+ subsets of Type 1 diabetes patients.

TCRB transcripts that were expressed got sequenced, as all of the isolated RNA had been reverse transcribed. Profiling relied on immunoSEQ multiplex PCR, and the TCRdb table lists in-frame clones only, not all of them. The data contain 300,000 to 350,000 clones, 9.3% of them seen just once; the ten biggest clones take up approximately 1%. These receptors have no identified antigens. The sequenced material came from central memory CD4+ T cells from blood. These receptors all stem from a man in his thirties or forties with type 1 diabetes.

This clone was seen many times. One end of the junction fails to match germline, which may point to a read error. The chain links TRBV5-1 to TRBJ2-7; the D gene is possibly TRBD1 (5 bases). This CDR3 is built from 12 residues. CDR1 and CDR2 (germline): SGHRS, YFSETQ. This CDR3 reads CASSPEGDSRIF. The CDR3 DNA reads as TGCGCCAGCAGCCCGGAAGGTGACAGCCGGATCTTC.

The rearrangement uses TRBV13 and TRBJ1-6; D might be TRBD1 (6 bases). Germline V lookup: CDR1 PRHDT, CDR2 FYEKMQ (reference sequence). V dropped 5 bases and J dropped 10 bases, with 21 bases sitting between them. This CDR3 has 16 residues. The CDR3 DNA sequence: TGTGCCAGCAGCGCAATCCGGGACAAACACAGCTCACCCCTCCACTTT. Its protein is CASSAIRDKHSSPLHF.

The sample holds a few counts of this clone. This chain joins TRBV5-1 and TRBJ1-5; 8 bases are shared with TRBD1. V trimming: 4 bases; J trimming: 1 base; junction bases outside the gene matches: 10. CDR3 size: 17 residues. In germline, CDR1 is SGHRS, CDR2 YFSETQ. The CDR3 DNA follows: TGCGCCAGCAGCCTCGGACAGGGTGGAACCAGCAATCAGCCCCAGCATTTT. It yields the protein CASSLGQGGTSNQPQHF.

This clone showed up just a few times. The V call is TRBV5-6, the J call TRBJ1-1; maybe TRBD1 (6 bases). The V end lost 0 bases, the J end lost 6 bases, and 12 bases lay between the germline ends. CDR1 is SGHDT, CDR2 YYEEEE, per germline. CDR3 length: 14 residues. This chain's CDR3 is CASSLGRRGAEAFF. The CDR3 coding sequence is TGTGCCAGCAGCTTGGGTCGCAGGGGCGCTGAAGCTTTCTTT.

A few counts support this clone. CDR3 DNA sequence: TGCAGCGTTGCGGGACAGGCTATCACAGATACGCAGTATTTT. This gives the protein CSVAGQAITDTQYF. This rearrangement joins TRBV29-1 to TRBJ2-3; 8 bases are a match to TRBD1. The V gene end was trimmed by 4 bases and the J gene end by 2 bases; junction bases not matched to a gene: 5. Germline V gives CDR1 SQVTM, CDR2 ANQGSEA. The CDR3 is made up of 14 amino acids.

This clone was counted a few times. The gene calls are TRBV9 and TRBJ2-5; D gene uncertain. The CDR3 runs to 14 residues. Trimming took 0 bases from V and 1 from J, leaving 7 bases between them. The V gene's germline CDR1 is SGDLS and CDR2 YYNGEE. CDR3 protein: CASSVGAGQETQYF. The CDR3 region has the DNA TGTGCCAGCAGCGTAGGGGCAGGCCAAGAGACCCAGTACTTC.

This clone was counted between two and nine times. The rearrangement uses TRBV7-9 and TRBJ1-2, with D uncertain. The V gene lost 1 base and the J gene lost 8 bases, with 11 bases spanning the gap. CDR1 SEHNR and CDR2 FQNEAQ come from the germline V gene (reference sequence). The CDR3 loop spans 13 amino acids. CDR3 sequence: CASSLGWQNGYTF. CDR3 sequence (DNA): TGTGCCAGCAGCTTAGGTTGGCAGAACGGCTACACCTTC.

This clone was seen a handful of times. This chain joins TRBV11-2 and TRBJ2-5, with unresolved D. The CDR3 covers 14 residues. Germline V gives CDR1 SGHAT, CDR2 FQNNGV. V was trimmed by 4 bases and J by 5 bases, leaving 14 bases between them. The CDR3 sequence: CASSSPASRETQYF. The DNA of the CDR3 is TGTGCCAGCAGCTCCCCGGCCTCCAGGGAGACCCAGTACTTC.

The chain couples TRBV2 to TRBJ1-1; D remains unclear. Trimming took 6 bases from V and 1 from J, leaving 18 bases between them. Germline V gene data show CDR1 as SNHLY and CDR2 as FYNNEI. CDR3 length: 16 residues. CDR3 in amino acids: CASRERWRSGNTEAFF. CDR3 nucleotide sequence: TGTGCCAGCAGAGAAAGATGGAGGAGTGGGAACACTGAAGCTTTCTTT.

This clone was picked up a small number of times. The chain combines TRBV30 with TRBJ2-5; TRBD2 agrees at 15 bases. Trimming took 4 bases from V and 4 from J; bases not matched to a gene: 10. Germline loops: CDR1 GTSNPN, CDR2 SVGIG (reference sequence). This CDR3 region has 17 residues. Written as DNA, the CDR3 is TGTGCCTGGAAGGCTTGGGGACTAGCGGGGGGTCGAGAGACCCAGTACTTC. As protein: CAWKAWGLAGGRETQYF.

This clone has a count of ten or more. One end of the junction varies from germline; a read error may be responsible. V usage is TRBV2 and J usage is TRBJ2-1; D not certain. The CDR3 totals 12 residues. Germline V gene data show CDR1 as SNHLY and CDR2 as FYNNEI. CDR3 sequence (DNA): TGTGCCAGCAATGAAGAGACGAGAGGGCAGTTCTTC. As protein: CASNEETRGQFF.

J is TRBJ2-7 and V is TRBV20-1, with D possibly matching TRBD1 (6 bases). This CDR3 has 11 amino acids. Trimming cost V 5 bases and J 9 bases, with 14 bases left between them. From germline, CDR1 is DFQATT and CDR2 SNEGSKA (reference sequence). The CDR3 sequence: CSAGNRERQYF. The CDR3 DNA reads TGCAGTGCTGGGAACAGGGAAAGGCAGTACTTC.

The chain combines TRBV2 with TRBJ1-2, with a possible D match to TRBD1 (5 bases). V gave up 8 bases and J gave up 5 bases, with 9 bases separating them. Per germline, CDR1 SNHLY and CDR2 FYNNEI. The CDR3 has 11 amino acids. The CDR3 bases are TGTGCCAGCGGGGCAGAGTATGGCTACACCTTC. Its translation is CASGAEYGYTF.

This chain links TRBV5-1 with TRBJ2-7, with a tentative D call TRBD2 (6 bases). Germline V CDR1 and CDR2: SGHRS, YFSETQ. CDR3 size: 14 residues. V lost 0 bases and J lost 6, with 13 bases in between. CDR3 protein: CASSLDFGSLEQYF. The CDR3 region has the DNA TGCGCCAGCAGCTTGGATTTCGGGAGTCTCGAGCAGTACTTC.

The gene calls are TRBV29-1 and TRBJ2-5, with 7 bases that match TRBD1. The ends lost 5 bases at V and 1 base at J; junction bases unmatched: 4. Germline CDR1 reads SQVTM; CDR2 reads ANQGSEA. The CDR3 contains 13 residues. The CDR3 loop is CSVPGQTQETQYF. The CDR3 region has the DNA TGCAGCGTTCCGGGACAGACCCAAGAGACCCAGTACTTC.

The rearrangement uses TRBV19 and TRBJ2-5; 7 bases match TRBD1. V was clipped by 4 bases and J by 3 bases; unmatched bases: 2. The CDR3 spans 13 residues. Germline V CDR1 and CDR2: LNHDA, SQIVND (reference sequence). The CDR3 loop is CASSTGQKETQYF. CDR3 bases: TGTGCCAGTAGTACGGGACAGAAAGAGACCCAGTACTTC.

This clone was seen ten or more times. The V and J genes are TRBV7-2 and TRBJ2-7; 9 bases align to TRBD1. Germline CDR1 and CDR2: SGHTA and FQGNSA. This CDR3 is built from 14 residues. The trim removed 7 bases at V and 0 bases at J, leaving 4 bases unmatched. DNA for the CDR3: TGTGCCAGCACCCGACAGGGGGACTCCTACGAGCAGTACTTC. It specifies CASTRQGDSYEQYF.

This clone was counted a few times. The J gene is TRBJ2-7, the V gene TRBV29-1; D gene uncertain. This CDR3 comprises 14 residues. Per the germline V gene, CDR1 is SQVTM and CDR2 is ANQGSEA. The V end lost 3 bases, the J end lost 4 bases, and 16 bases lay between the germline ends. CDR3 protein: CSVDKGSPEYEQYF. The CDR3 DNA sequence: TGCAGCGTTGACAAGGGTTCCCCGGAATACGAGCAGTACTTC.

This chain connects TRBV28 to TRBJ2-1; the D gene is possibly TRBD2 (5 bases). Germline lookup yields CDR1 MDHEN and CDR2 SYDVKM. The ends were cut back, 6 bases at V and 0 bases at J, with 18 bases in the middle. The CDR3 covers 17 residues. CDR3 DNA sequence: TGTGCCAGCAGCCTCCCAATCGGGGAAAGCTCCTACAATGAGCAGTTCTTC. Protein product: CASSLPIGESSYNEQFF.

A few counts support this clone. This rearrangement joins TRBV7-2 to TRBJ2-7, with a tentative D call TRBD1 (6 bases). V lost 5 bases and J 1 base, leaving 21 bases between the germline ends. The CDR3 totals 17 residues. CDR1 is SGHTA and CDR2 is FQGNSA in the germline V gene. The CDR3 reads CASSRPLVGARSYEQYF. In DNA form, the CDR3 reads TGTGCCAGCAGCCGACCCCTAGTGGGGGCTAGATCCTACGAGCAGTACTTC. The variable domain in full, completed from reference TRBV7-2 and TRBJ2-7, reads GAGVSQSPSNKVTEKGKDVELRCDPISGHTALYWYRQSLGQGLEFLIYFQGNSAPDKSGLPSDRFSAERTGGSVSTLTIQRTQQEDSAVYLCASSRPLVGARSYEQYFGPGTRLTVT.

The chain uses TRBV5-1 and TRBJ2-5, with D possibly matching TRBD1 (7 bases). This CDR3 region has 15 residues. The V gene's germline CDR1 is SGHRS and CDR2 YFSETQ. Trimming shortened V by 4 bases and J by 5 bases, and 18 bases separated the two germline ends. CDR3 DNA sequence: TGCGCCAGCAGCACCCTTGGAGGGGGCGAGGAGACCCAGTACTTC. The encoded protein is CASSTLGGGEETQYF.

The chain couples TRBV7-8 to TRBJ1-6; the D is unclear. Trimming stripped 1 base from V and 7 bases from J, with 11 bases between. The germline gives CDR1 SGHVS, CDR2 FQNEAQ. The length of the CDR3 is 15 residues. The CDR3 loop is CASSLVVDTNSPLHF. The DNA for the CDR3 is TGTGCCAGCAGCTTAGTCGTAGACACAAATTCACCCCTCCACTTT.

In its sample, this clone was seen a few times. The gene calls are TRBV5-6 and TRBJ1-6, with D unresolved. This CDR3 is built from 13 residues. The germline V and J ends were trimmed by 4 bases and 8 bases, with 10 bases remaining between them. Germline CDR1 SGHDT, CDR2 YYEEEE. CDR3 loop: CASSPYTDSPLHF. CDR3 DNA: TGTGCCAGCAGCCCATACACCGATTCACCCCTCCACTTT.

Written as DNA, the CDR3 is TGTGCCAGCAGTTACGGACGGGACCAAGAGACCCAGTACTTC. Amino acids: CASSYGRDQETQYF. The rearrangement links TRBV5-4 to TRBJ2-5, with unresolved D. Germline assignment: CDR1 SGHNT and CDR2 YYREEE (reference sequence). The CDR3 length is 14 residues. The V gene lost 5 bases and the J gene lost 0 bases, with 11 bases spanning the gap.

This clone has only a few counts. The rearrangement joins TRBV7-2 to TRBJ2-3, with D unresolved. The germline gives CDR1 SGHTA, CDR2 FQGNSA. CDR3 length equals 15 residues. V lost 5 bases and J lost 0, with 12 bases in between. The CDR3 sequence is CASSPRTYSTDTQYF. In nucleotides, the CDR3 is TGTGCCAGCAGCCCACGAACCTATAGCACAGATACGCAGTATTTT.